The next 25 T cell receptor beta chains were all read from a single sample in a study of shared clonotypes between healthy human individuals. Assay used: immunoSEQ multiplex PCR; TCRdb lists only in-frame clones, some missing. This table has approximately 1,500,000 clones, about 98% appearing once. The specimen was naive CD4+ T cells sorted from blood. Indicated subset: CD45RA+ positively selected. Source of these receptors: a young man in good health.

The rearrangement joins TRBV7-9 to TRBJ1-1; D is uncertain. This CDR3 has 14 residues. Germline values: CDR1 SEHNR, CDR2 FQNEAQ (reference sequence). Trimming left V 3 bases short and J 3 bases short, with 11 bases between. The CDR3 region has the DNA TGTGCCAGCAGCTTGTTTCCCAGGCACACTGAAGCTTTCTTT. Encoded protein: CASSLFPRHTEAFF.

The chain recombines TRBV29-1 with TRBJ1-5; 9 bases align to TRBD1. The J segment lost 3 bases and the V segment lost 7 bases, leaving 4 bases of the junction unmatched. CDR3 length equals 13 residues. CDR1 and CDR2 (germline): SQVTM, ANQGSEA. The CDR3 DNA reads as TGCAGCGCCAGGACAGGGGACAATCAGCCCCAGCATTTT. Amino acids: CSARTGDNQPQHF.

The chain's CDR3 is CASSLQGATYEQYF. CDR3 sequence (DNA): TGTGCCAGCAGCTTACAGGGGGCTACCTACGAGCAGTACTTC. This chain uses TRBV5-5 with TRBJ2-7; TRBD1 matches at 9 bases. Trimming removed 2 bases from V and 2 bases from J; junction bases left unmatched: 2. CDR3 length: 14 amino acids. Germline CDR1 SGHKS, CDR2 YYEKEE (reference sequence).

The chain uses TRBV10-3 and TRBJ2-7, with 10 bases identical to TRBD1. CDR1 is ENHRY, CDR2 SYGVKD, per germline. Losses at the gene ends were 1 base for V and 6 bases for J; bases not matched to a gene: 9. The CDR3 length is 16 residues. The CDR3 reads CAISELPLTGGPEQYF. DNA of the CDR3: TGTGCCATCAGTGAGTTACCATTGACAGGGGGCCCCGAGCAGTACTTC.

This chain connects TRBV30 to TRBJ2-1; D remains ambiguous. The V gene lost 0 bases and the J gene lost 0 bases, with 6 bases spanning the gap. Per germline, CDR1 GTSNPN and CDR2 SVGIG (reference sequence). The CDR3 runs 14 residues. CDR3 in DNA: TGTGCCTGGAGTGTAGACTTCTCCTACAATGAGCAGTTCTTC. The encoded protein is CAWSVDFSYNEQFF.

V usage is TRBV27 and J usage is TRBJ2-7, with TRBD2 matching over 13 bases. The CDR3 consists of 15 residues. Germline V CDR1 and CDR2: MNHEY, SMNVEV (reference sequence). The trim removed 6 bases at V and 3 bases at J, leaving 5 bases unmatched. The CDR3 nucleotides are TGTGCCAGCAGCGGGACTAGCGGGATGATCTACGAGCAGTACTTC. This translates into CASSGTSGMIYEQYF.

V is TRBV9 and J is TRBJ1-4; D might be TRBD1 (6 bases). The CDR3 is 14 amino acids. Germline V gene sequence: CDR1 SGDLS, CDR2 YYNGEE. V was clipped by 4 bases and J by 8 bases, with 15 bases between them. CDR3 nucleotides: TGTGCCAGCAGCCCAGGGGCCGCGGGGGAAAAACTGTTTTTT. Its protein product is CASSPGAAGEKLFF.

The chain is built from TRBV2 and TRBJ2-7, with 13 bases lining up with TRBD2. Germline loops: CDR1 SNHLY, CDR2 FYNNEI. V trimming: 3 bases; J trimming: 7 bases; junction bases outside the gene matches: 6. The CDR3 runs 15 residues. This chain's CDR3 is CASSEGTSGIGEQYF. CDR3 sequence (DNA): TGTGCCAGCAGTGAGGGGACTAGCGGGATCGGTGAGCAGTACTTC.

The V gene is TRBV30, the J gene TRBJ2-1; 11 bases align to TRBD2. The CDR3 spans 15 residues. Germline CDR1 is GTSNPN and CDR2 is SVGIG (reference sequence). Trimming removed 3 bases from V and 9 bases from J; junction bases left unmatched: 10. The chain's CDR3 is CAWSPKGTSGGEQFF. Written as DNA, the CDR3 is TGTGCCTGGAGCCCTAAGGGGACTAGCGGTGGTGAGCAGTTCTTC.

The CDR3 loop reads CASTSPRPPPEQYF. In nucleotides, the CDR3 is TGTGCCAGCACCAGCCCCCGACCACCGCCGGAGCAGTACTTC. The V gene is TRBV6-5, the J gene TRBJ2-7; D unclear. The ends were cut back, 7 bases at V and 7 bases at J, with 20 bases in the middle. This CDR3 region has 14 residues. Germline CDR1 and CDR2: MNHEY and SVGAGI.

Notes on this clone: This CDR3 is also generated by other DNA sequences in the sample. The V and J genes are TRBV29-1 and TRBJ1-1; D gene ambiguous. CDR1 is SQVTM and CDR2 is ANQGSEA in the germline V gene. This CDR3 region has 12 residues. The V and J ends lost 4 bases and 0 bases respectively, with 6 bases between them. CDR3 DNA: TGCAGCGTTGTAAGGGTGAACACTGAAGCTTTCTTT. Translating it yields CSVVRVNTEAFF. Using reference TRBV29-1 and TRBJ1-1 for the parts outside the CDR3, the full variable domain is SAVISQKPSRDICQRGTSLTIQCQVDSQVTMMFWYRQQPGQSLTLIATANQGSEATYESGFVIDKFPISRPNLTFSTLTVSNMSPEDSSIYLCSVVRVNTEAFFGQGTRLTVV.

In its sample, this clone was seen a few times. The V call is TRBV6-6, the J call TRBJ1-2; the D is unclear. The germline gives CDR1 MNHNY, CDR2 SVGAGI (reference sequence). This CDR3 is 13 amino acids long. V was pared by 9 bases and J by 4 bases, with 15 bases between. The CDR3 coding sequence is TGTGCCAGTGCCAGCCCCCCCGGCTATGGCTACACCTTC. Its protein is CASASPPGYGYTF.

V and J are TRBV6-5 and TRBJ1-1; D possibly corresponds to TRBD1 (5 bases). Germline-derived CDR1 and CDR2 are MNHEY and SVGAGI. V was trimmed by 6 bases and J by 0 bases, leaving 14 bases between them. The CDR3 consists of 15 residues. The CDR3 sequence: CASRTYGTVNTEAFF. CDR3 coding DNA: TGTGCCAGCAGGACCTACGGGACGGTGAACACTGAAGCTTTCTTT.

This rearrangement joins TRBV5-1 to TRBJ2-3; TRBD1 might be the D (6 bases). CDR1 SGHRS and CDR2 YFSETQ come from the germline V gene. V was trimmed by 2 bases and J by 13 bases, leaving 14 bases between them. This CDR3 comprises 12 residues. The CDR3 DNA reads as TGCGCCAGCAGCTTACAGGGAAGGGACGAGTATTTT. It codes for CASSLQGRDEYF.

This chain links TRBV5-1 with TRBJ1-3, with D possibly being TRBD1 (6 bases). The length of the CDR3 is 15 residues. Trimming removed 0 bases at V and 2 bases at J, with 9 bases between. CDR1 is SGHRS, CDR2 YFSETQ, per germline. The CDR3 bases are TGCGCCAGCAGCTTGGCCAGGGGTCCTGGAAACACCATATATTTT. Its protein is CASSLARGPGNTIYF.

The J gene is TRBJ2-1, the V gene TRBV18; perhaps D is TRBD1 or TRBD2 (5 bases each). Trimming removed 6 bases from V and 8 bases from J, with 23 bases in between. Germline-derived CDR1 and CDR2 are KGHSH and LQKENI. This CDR3 has 16 residues. CDR3 sequence (DNA): TGTGCCAGCTCTCTAAAGCCGGGGCCCGTCGGCGATGAGCAGTTCTTC. Translation: CASSLKPGPVGDEQFF. The full variable domain, in which reference TRBV18 and TRBJ2-1 provide the parts outside the CDR3, is NAGVMQNPRHLVRRRGQEARLRCSPMKGHSHVYWYRQLPEEGLKFMVYLQKENIIDESGMPKERFSAEFPKEGPSILRIQQVVRGDSAAYFCASSLKPGPVGDEQFFGPGTRLTVL.

The V and J genes are TRBV7-2 and TRBJ2-5; TRBD2 matches 10 bases. V shed 6 bases and J 5 bases; nucleotides not matched to a gene: 12. CDR1 SGHTA and CDR2 FQGNSA come from the germline V gene. The CDR3 consists of 16 residues. CDR3 DNA sequence: TGTGCCAGCAGGCCCACTAGCGGGATGGGCTGGGAGACCCAGTACTTC. Translating gives CASRPTSGMGWETQYF.

The chain uses TRBV5-6 and TRBJ2-1; D is perhaps TRBD1 (8 bases). This CDR3 region has 13 residues. The V end was cut by 3 bases, the J end by 9 bases, with 13 bases between. Looked up from germline, CDR1 is SGHDT and CDR2 is YYEEEE. The CDR3 DNA is TGTGCCAGCAGCTCAAACAGGGGGGGTGAGCAGTTCTTC. Residues: CASSSNRGGEQFF.

V gene TRBV6-5 combines with J gene TRBJ2-7, with D perhaps matching TRBD1 or TRBD2 (6 bases each). With 2 bases removed from V and 5 bases from J, the gap between germline ends came to 10 bases. Looked up from germline, CDR1 is MNHEY and CDR2 is SVGAGI. The CDR3 is 13 residues long. CDR3 sequence reads: CASSYTGRNEQYF. The CDR3 bases are TGTGCCAGCAGTTACACAGGGAGGAACGAGCAGTACTTC.

The chain links TRBV11-2 to TRBJ2-7; tentatively, D is TRBD1 (5 bases). This CDR3 is built from 12 residues. V lost 4 bases, J lost 12 bases, and 16 bases lay in between. Looked up from germline, CDR1 is SGHAT and CDR2 is FQNNGV. This CDR3 is CASSYPNGAVYF. Here the CDR3 DNA reads TGTGCCAGCAGCTACCCCAATGGGGCAGTGTACTTC.

J is TRBJ1-1 and V is TRBV10-3; D is undetermined. The CDR3 loop spans 15 amino acids. V lost 3 bases and J 4 bases, leaving 15 bases between the germline ends. Germline loops: CDR1 ENHRY, CDR2 SYGVKD. The CDR3 coding sequence is TGTGCCATCAGTGACGCATCGAAGACCAGCACTGAAGCTTTCTTT. This translates into CAISDASKTSTEAFF.

The chain uses TRBV7-2 and TRBJ2-7, with a possible D match to TRBD2 (6 bases). Trimming left V 5 bases short and J 6 bases short, with 14 bases between. In germline, CDR1 is SGHTA, CDR2 FQGNSA. The CDR3 covers 13 residues. CDR3 DNA sequence: TGTGCCAGCAGCCCCCCGGTCGGGGGCGAGCAGTACTTC. Its protein is CASSPPVGGEQYF.

The CDR3, as DNA: TGTGCCAGCAGCTTAGTCTTGCCGGGGTCCACAGATACGCAGTATTTT. It encodes CASSLVLPGSTDTQYF. The gene calls are TRBV11-2 and TRBJ2-3; D is perhaps TRBD2 (5 bases). This CDR3 contains 16 residues. The germline V gene has CDR1 SGHAT and CDR2 FQNNGV. V lost 1 base and J lost 2, with 13 bases in between.

This clone was observed once. V usage is TRBV5-1 and J usage is TRBJ1-3; D is unclear. Germline CDR1 is SGHRS and CDR2 is YFSETQ. The CDR3 extends over 15 amino acids. The V gene lost 0 bases and the J gene lost 0 bases, with 7 bases spanning the gap. The DNA of the CDR3 is TGCGCCAGCAGCTTGGAATCAGACTCTGGAAACACCATATATTTT. Its translation is CASSLESDSGNTIYF.

V and J are TRBV7-9 and TRBJ2-5; 14 bases map to TRBD2. CDR1 is SEHNR and CDR2 is FQNEAQ in the germline V gene (reference sequence). CDR3 length: 18 residues. Unmatched junction bases numbered 14, after V lost 5 bases and J lost 6 bases. In DNA, the CDR3 is TGTGCCAGCAGCCCCTCCGGGACTAGCGGGAGTGAGCGAAAGACCCAGTACTTC. Its translation: CASSPSGTSGSERKTQYF.